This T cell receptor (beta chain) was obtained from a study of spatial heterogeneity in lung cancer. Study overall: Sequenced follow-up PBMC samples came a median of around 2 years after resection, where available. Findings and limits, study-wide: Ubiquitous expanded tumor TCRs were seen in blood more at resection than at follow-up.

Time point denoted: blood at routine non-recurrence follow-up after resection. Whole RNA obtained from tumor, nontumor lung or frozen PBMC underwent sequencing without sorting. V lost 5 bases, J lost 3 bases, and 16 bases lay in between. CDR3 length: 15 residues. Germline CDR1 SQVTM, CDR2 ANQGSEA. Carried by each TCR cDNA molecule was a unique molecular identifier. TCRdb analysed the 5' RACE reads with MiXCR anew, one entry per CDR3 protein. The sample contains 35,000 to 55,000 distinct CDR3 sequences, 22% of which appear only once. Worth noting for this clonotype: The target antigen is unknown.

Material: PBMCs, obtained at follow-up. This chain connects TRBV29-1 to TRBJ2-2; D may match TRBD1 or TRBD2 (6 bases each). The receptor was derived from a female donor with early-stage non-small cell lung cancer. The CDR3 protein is CSVIKPEGDTGELFF. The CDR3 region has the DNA TGCAGCGTTATCAAGCCGGAGGGGGACACCGGGGAGCTGTTTTTT.